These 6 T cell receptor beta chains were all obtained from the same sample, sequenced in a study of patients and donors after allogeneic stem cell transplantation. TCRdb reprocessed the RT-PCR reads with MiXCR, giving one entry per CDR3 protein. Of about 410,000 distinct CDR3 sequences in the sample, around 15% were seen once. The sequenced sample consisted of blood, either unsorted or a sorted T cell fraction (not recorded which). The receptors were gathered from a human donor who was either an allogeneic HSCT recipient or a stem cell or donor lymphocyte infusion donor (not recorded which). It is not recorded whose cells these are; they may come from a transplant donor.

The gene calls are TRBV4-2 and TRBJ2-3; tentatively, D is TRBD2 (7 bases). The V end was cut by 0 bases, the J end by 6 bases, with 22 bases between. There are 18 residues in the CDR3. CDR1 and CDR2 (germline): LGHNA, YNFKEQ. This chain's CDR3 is CASSQETRGAMYIDTQYF. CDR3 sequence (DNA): TGTGCCAGCAGCCAAGAGACCCGGGGGGCAATGTATATCGATACGCAGTATTTT.

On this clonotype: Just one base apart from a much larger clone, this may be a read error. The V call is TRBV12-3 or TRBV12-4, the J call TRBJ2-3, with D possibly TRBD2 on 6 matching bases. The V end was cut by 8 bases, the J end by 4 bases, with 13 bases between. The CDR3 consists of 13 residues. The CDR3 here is CASSSWRADTQYF. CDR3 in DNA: TGTGCCAGCTCGAGCTGGAGGGCAGATACGCAGTATTTT.

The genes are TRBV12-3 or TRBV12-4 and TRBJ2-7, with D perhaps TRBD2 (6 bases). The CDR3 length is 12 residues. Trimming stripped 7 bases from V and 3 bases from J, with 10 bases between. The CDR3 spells CASTGGHYEQYF. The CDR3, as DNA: TGTGCCAGCACCGGGGGTCACTACGAGCAGTACTTC.

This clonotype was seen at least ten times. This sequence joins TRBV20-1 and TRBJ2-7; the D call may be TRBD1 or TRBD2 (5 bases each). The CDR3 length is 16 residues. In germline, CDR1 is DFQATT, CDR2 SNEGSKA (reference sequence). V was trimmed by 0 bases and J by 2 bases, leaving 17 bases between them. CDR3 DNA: TGCAGTGCTAGAGAGGGGGACGGCAAGAGAACCTACGAGCAGTACTTC. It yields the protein CSAREGDGKRTYEQYF.

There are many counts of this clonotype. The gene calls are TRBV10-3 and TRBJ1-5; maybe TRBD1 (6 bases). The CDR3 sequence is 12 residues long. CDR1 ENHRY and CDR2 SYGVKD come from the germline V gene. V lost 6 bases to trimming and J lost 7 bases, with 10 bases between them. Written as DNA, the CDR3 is TGTGCCATCAGAGAGGGGGGACAGCCCCAGCATTTT. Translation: CAIREGGQPQHF.

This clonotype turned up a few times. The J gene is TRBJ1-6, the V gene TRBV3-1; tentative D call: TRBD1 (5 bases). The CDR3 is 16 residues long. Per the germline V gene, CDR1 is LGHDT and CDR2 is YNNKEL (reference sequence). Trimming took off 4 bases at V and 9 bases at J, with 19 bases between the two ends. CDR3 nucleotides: TGTGCCAGCAGCCCTCAAACCCCAGGGATCGTTTCACCCCTCCACTTT. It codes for CASSPQTPGIVSPLHF.